A single sample gave rise to the 3 T cell receptor beta chains below, sequenced in a study of Ad26.COV2.S vaccination and SARS-CoV-2 variants. The sample's treatment: around 19 received Ad26.COV2.S at low or high dose, single or two shots; five or six received placebo; per-sample allocation not given. Sampling happened 63 days after the first vaccine or placebo injection. Some clones are missing from TCRdb's copy, which holds only in-frame ones; the method was immunoSEQ multiplex PCR. The sample has roughly 320,000 clones, around 86% seen once. The specimen was peripheral blood, collected in a trial of Ad26.COV2.S vaccine versus placebo. The source of these receptors is a person aged 18-65 years who received the Ad26.COV2.S COVID-19 vaccine or a placebo.

The chain couples TRBV29-1 to TRBJ2-5; D is unresolved. CDR1 and CDR2 from the germline V gene are SQVTM and ANQGSEA. V was trimmed by 1 base and J by 0 bases, leaving 6 bases between them. CDR3 length: 13 residues. The CDR3 here is CSVEGGDQETQYF. The CDR3 coding sequence is TGCAGCGTTGAAGGAGGTGACCAAGAGACCCAGTACTTC.

The CDR3 region is CASSLSGGSTDTQYF. The CDR3, as DNA: TGTGCCAGCAGCTTAAGCGGGGGAAGCACAGATACGCAGTATTTT. The chain combines TRBV5-4 with TRBJ2-3; 8 nucleotides line up with TRBD2. This CDR3 spans 15 amino acids. V was clipped by 2 bases and J by 0 bases; unmatched bases: 2. Looked up from germline, CDR1 is SGHNT and CDR2 is YYREEE (reference sequence).

Points on this clone: Its ends do not fully match the called genes, so a read error is possible. The chain links TRBV6-1 to TRBJ2-2; 7 bases fit TRBD1. The CDR3 is made up of 14 amino acids. Germline lookup yields CDR1 MNHNS and CDR2 SASEGT. DNA for the CDR3: TGTGCCAGCAGGGAAGGGGGCAACACCGGGGAGCTGTTTTTT. Amino acids: CASREGGNTGELFF.